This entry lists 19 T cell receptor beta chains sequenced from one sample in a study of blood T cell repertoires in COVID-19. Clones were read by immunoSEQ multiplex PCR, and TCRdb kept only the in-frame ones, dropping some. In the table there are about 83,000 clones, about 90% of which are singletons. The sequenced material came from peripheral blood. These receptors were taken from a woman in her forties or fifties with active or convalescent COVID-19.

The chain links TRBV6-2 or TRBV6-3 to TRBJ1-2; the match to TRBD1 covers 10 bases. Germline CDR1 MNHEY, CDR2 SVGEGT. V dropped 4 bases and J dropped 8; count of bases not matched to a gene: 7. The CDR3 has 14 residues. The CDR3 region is CASSFPGTGVGYTF. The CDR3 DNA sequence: TGTGCCAGCAGTTTCCCCGGGACAGGGGTCGGCTACACCTTC.

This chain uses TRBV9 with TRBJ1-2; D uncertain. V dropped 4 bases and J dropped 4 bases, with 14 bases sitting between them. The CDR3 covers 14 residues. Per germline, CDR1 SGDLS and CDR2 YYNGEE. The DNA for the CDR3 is TGTGCCAGCAGCCCAAGAGGGAGTGCCTATGGCTACACCTTC. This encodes CASSPRGSAYGYTF.

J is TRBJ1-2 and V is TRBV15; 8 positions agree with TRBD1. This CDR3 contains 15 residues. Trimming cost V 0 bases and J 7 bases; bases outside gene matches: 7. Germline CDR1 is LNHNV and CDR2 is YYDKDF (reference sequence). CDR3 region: CATSRERQGKGGYTF. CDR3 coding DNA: TGTGCCACCAGCAGAGAAAGACAGGGGAAAGGTGGCTACACCTTC.

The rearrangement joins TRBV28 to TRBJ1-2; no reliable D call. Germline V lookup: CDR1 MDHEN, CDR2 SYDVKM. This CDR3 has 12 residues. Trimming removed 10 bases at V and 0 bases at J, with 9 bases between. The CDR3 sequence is CAIGVANYGYTF. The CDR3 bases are TGTGCCATCGGGGTCGCTAACTATGGCTACACCTTC.

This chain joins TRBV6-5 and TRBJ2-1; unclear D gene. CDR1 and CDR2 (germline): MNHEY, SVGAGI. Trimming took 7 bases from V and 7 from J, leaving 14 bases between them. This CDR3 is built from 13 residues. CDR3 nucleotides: TGTGCCAGCACCAATCCCAGTTTTAATGAGCAGTTCTTC. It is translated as CASTNPSFNEQFF.

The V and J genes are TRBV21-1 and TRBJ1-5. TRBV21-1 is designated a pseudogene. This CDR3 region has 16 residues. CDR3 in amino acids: CASSAEGSPRNQPQHF. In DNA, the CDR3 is TGTGCCAGCAGCGCCGAGGGATCACCACGCAATCAGCCCCAGCATTTT.

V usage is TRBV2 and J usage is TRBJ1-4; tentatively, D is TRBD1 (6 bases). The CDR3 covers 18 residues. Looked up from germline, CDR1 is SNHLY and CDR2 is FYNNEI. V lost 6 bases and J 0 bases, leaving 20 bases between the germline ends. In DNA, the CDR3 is TGTGCCAGCAGCCAAAGTTCCCGGGACACTGCAACTAATGAAAAACTGTTTTTT. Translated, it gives CASSQSSRDTATNEKLFF.

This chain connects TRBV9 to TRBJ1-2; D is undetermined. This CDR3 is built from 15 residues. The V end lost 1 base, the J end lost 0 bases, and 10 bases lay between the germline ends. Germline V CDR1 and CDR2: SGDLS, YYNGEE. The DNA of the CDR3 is TGTGCCAGCAGCGTACAGGCAGCTACTAACTATGGCTACACCTTC. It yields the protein CASSVQAATNYGYTF.

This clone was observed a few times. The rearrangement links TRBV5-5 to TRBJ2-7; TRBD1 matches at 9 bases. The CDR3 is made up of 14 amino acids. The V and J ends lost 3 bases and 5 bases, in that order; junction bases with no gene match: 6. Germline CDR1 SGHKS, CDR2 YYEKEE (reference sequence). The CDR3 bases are TGTGCCAGCAGCTGGGGGACAGGGTACAACGAGCAGTACTTC. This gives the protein CASSWGTGYNEQYF.

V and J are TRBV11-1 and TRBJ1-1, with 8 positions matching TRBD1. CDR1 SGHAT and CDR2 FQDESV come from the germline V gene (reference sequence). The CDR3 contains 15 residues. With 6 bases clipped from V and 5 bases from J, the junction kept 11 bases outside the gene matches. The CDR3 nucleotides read TGTGCCAGCAGGCCGACAGGGGCCCGGAGGACTGAAGCTTTCTTT. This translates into CASRPTGARRTEAFF.

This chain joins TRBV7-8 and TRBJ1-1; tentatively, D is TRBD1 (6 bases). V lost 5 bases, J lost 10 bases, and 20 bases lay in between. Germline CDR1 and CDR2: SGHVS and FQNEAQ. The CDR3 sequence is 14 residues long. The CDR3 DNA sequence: TGTGCCAGCAGCCCCGGGACATTCCCGAGTCTAGCTTTCTTT. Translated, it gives CASSPGTFPSLAFF. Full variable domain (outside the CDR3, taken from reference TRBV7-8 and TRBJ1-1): GAGVSQSPRYKVAKRGQDVALRCDPISGHVSLFWYQQALGQGPEFLTYFQNEAQLDKSGLPSDRFFAERPEGSVSTLKIQRTQQEDSAVYLCASSPGTFPSLAFFGQGTRLTVV.

The CDR3 region is CASSEVTGEYGYTF. The DNA for the CDR3 is TGTGCCAGCAGTGAAGTGACAGGGGAGTATGGCTACACCTTC. This chain connects TRBV6-1 to TRBJ1-2; TRBD1 matches 8 bases. Germline lookup yields CDR1 MNHNS and CDR2 SASEGT. This CDR3 region has 14 residues. Unmatched junction bases numbered 3, after V lost 1 base and J lost 5 bases.

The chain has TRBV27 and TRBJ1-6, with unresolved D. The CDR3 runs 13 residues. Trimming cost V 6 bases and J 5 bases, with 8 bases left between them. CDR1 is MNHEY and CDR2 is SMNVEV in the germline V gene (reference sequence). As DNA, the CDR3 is TGTGCCAGCAGCCTGGTAGATAATTCACCCCTCCACTTT. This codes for CASSLVDNSPLHF.

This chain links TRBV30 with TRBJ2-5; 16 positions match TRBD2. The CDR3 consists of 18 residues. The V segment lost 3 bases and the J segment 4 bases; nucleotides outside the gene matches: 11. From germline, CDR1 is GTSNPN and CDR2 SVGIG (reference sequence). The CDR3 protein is CAWSLPGLAGGLGETQYF. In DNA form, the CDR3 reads TGTGCCTGGAGCTTGCCGGGACTAGCGGGGGGGCTTGGAGAGACCCAGTACTTC.

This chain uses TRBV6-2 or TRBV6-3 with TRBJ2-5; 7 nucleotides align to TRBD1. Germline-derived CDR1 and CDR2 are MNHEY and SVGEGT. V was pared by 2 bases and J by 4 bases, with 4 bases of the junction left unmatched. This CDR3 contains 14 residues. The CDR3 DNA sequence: TGTGCCAGCAGTTACCCCGGGACAGTAGAGACCCAGTACTTC. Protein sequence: CASSYPGTVETQYF.

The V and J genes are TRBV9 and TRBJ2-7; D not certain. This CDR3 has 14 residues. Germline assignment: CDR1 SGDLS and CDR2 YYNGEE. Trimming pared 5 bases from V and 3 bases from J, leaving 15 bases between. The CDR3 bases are TGTGCCAGCAGGCCCGCAGGCGCACACTACGAGCAGTACTTC. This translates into CASRPAGAHYEQYF.

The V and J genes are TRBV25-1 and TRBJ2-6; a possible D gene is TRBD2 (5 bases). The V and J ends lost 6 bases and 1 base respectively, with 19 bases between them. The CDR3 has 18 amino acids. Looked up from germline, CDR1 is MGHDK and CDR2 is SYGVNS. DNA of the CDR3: TGTGCCAGCAGCCAAAACGAGGGCATAGGATCTGGGGCCAACGTCCTGACTTTC. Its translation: CASSQNEGIGSGANVLTF.

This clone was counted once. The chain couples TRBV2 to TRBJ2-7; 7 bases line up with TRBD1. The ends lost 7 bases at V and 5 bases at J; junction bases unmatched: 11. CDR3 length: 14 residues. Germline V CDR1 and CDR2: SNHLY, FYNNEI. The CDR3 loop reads CASKADRVLDEQYF. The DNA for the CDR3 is TGTGCCAGCAAGGCCGACAGGGTTCTCGACGAGCAGTACTTC.

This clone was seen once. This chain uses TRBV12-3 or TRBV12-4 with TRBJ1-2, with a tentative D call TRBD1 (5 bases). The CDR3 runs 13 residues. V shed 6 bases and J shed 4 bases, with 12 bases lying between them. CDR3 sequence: CASRYGQSYGYTF. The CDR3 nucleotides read TGTGCCAGCAGATATGGACAAAGCTATGGCTACACCTTC.